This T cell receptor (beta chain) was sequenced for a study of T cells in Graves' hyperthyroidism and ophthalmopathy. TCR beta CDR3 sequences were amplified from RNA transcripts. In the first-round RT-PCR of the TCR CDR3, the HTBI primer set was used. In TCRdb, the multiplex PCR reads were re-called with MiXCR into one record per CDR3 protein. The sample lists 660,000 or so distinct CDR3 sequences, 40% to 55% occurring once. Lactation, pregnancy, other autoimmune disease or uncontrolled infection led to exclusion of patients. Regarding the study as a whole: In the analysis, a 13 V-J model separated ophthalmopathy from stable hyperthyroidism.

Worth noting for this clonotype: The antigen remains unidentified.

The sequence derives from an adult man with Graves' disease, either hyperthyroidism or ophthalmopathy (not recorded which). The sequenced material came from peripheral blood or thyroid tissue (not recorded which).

The CDR3 bases are TGTGCCAGCAGTTACACGACAGGTACCTACGAGCAGTACTTC. Protein sequence: CASSYTTGTYEQYF. This chain links TRBV6-5 with TRBJ2-7; D might be TRBD1 (6 bases). The germline V gene has CDR1 MNHEY and CDR2 SVGAGI. CDR3 length: 14 amino acids. The V end was cut by 2 bases, the J end by 2 bases, with 10 bases between.